This T cell receptor beta chain came from a study of patients and donors after allogeneic stem cell transplantation. TCRdb passed the RT-PCR reads through MiXCR, listing each CDR3 protein once. The sample lists about a million distinct CDR3 sequences, approximately 18% occurring once. V was pared by 5 bases and J by 3 bases, with 11 bases between. Germline V lookup: CDR1 SGHRS, CDR2 YFSETQ. The CDR3 has 13 amino acids. This receptor was obtained from a human donor who was either an allogeneic HSCT recipient or a stem cell or donor lymphocyte infusion donor (not recorded which). It is not recorded whose cells these are; they may come from a transplant donor. What was sequenced was blood, either unsorted or a sorted T cell fraction (not recorded which). The chain recombines TRBV5-1 with TRBJ1-1; no definite D call. The CDR3 sequence is CASRFTIYTEAFF. The CDR3 coding sequence is TGCGCCAGCAGATTTACTATTTACACTGAAGCTTTCTTT.